Listed below are T cell receptor beta chains from one sample, sequenced in a study of OX40 agonist ivuxolimab in advanced cancers. The data were produced by immunoSEQ multiplex PCR, yet TCRdb's version contains in-frame clones alone and is incomplete. The sample holds around 33,000 clones, about four fifths seen once. The source was CD4+ or CD8+ T cells sorted from blood, collected in a trial of the OX40 agonist ivuxolimab. These receptors were collected from an adult with an advanced solid tumor such as melanoma, head and neck, liver or kidney cancer. The CDR3 runs from the conserved cysteine through the conserved F or W. Fields, in order: V gene, J gene, D gene, clone size, CDR3 protein, CDR3 DNA. D genes are given only for firm matches. Some rows mark clone size as missing; the rest say once, few, many or name a class of expanded clone.

TRBV7-2	TRBJ1-5	NA	NA	CASSLEMSNQPQHF	TGTGCCAGCAGCTTAGAGATGAGCAATCAGCCCCAGCATTTT
TRBV10-3	TRBJ1-3	TRBD1	NA	CAISVSQGPGNTIYF	TGTGCCATCAGTGTATCACAGGGGCCCGGAAACACCATATATTTT
TRBV28	TRBJ2-3	TRBD2	NA	CASSQYVWRGTTDTQYF	TGTGCCAGCAGCCAATACGTCTGGCGGGGGACCACAGATACGCAGTATTTT
TRBV7-3	TRBJ1-1	NA	NA	CASSLLGNTEAFF	TGTGCCAGCAGCTTATTGGGGAACACTGAAGCTTTCTTT
TRBV11-1	TRBJ2-5	TRBD1	NA	CASSSRETGGETQYF	TGTGCCAGCAGCTCAAGGGAGACAGGGGGCGAGACCCAGTACTTC
TRBV2	TRBJ2-1	NA	NA	CATQGASSYNEQFF	TGTGCCACCCAGGGAGCCAGCTCCTACAATGAGCAGTTCTTC
TRBV9	TRBJ2-1	NA	NA	CASSLRGRDYNEQFF	TGTGCCAGCAGCCTTCGGGGCAGAGATTACAATGAGCAGTTCTTC
TRBV5-1	TRBJ1-1	TRBD1	NA	CASRAGTGGSGTEAFF	TGCGCCAGCAGGGCCGGGACAGGGGGCTCGGGGACTGAAGCTTTCTTT
TRBV15	TRBJ2-7	NA	NA	CATSRDEGGGYEQYF	TGTGCCACCAGCAGAGATGAAGGGGGGGGCTACGAGCAGTACTTC
TRBV7-2	TRBJ1-3	NA	few	CASSLVSSRLSGNTIYF	TGTGCCAGCAGCTTAGTTTCCAGCAGGCTCTCTGGAAACACCATATATTTT